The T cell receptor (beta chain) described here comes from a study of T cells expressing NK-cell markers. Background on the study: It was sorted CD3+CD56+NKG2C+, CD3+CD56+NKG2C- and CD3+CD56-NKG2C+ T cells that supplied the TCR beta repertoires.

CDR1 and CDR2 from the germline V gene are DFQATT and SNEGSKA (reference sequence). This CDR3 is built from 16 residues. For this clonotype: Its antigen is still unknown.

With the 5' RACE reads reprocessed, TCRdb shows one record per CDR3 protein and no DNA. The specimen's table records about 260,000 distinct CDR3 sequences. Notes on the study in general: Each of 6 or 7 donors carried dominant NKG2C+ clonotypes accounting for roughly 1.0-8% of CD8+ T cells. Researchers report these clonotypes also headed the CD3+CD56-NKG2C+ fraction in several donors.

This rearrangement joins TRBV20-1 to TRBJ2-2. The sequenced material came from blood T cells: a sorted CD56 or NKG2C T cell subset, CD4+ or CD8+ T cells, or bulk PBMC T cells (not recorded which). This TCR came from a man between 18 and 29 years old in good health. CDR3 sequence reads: CSARAARDRNTGELFF.